This T cell receptor beta chain was documented in a study of blood T cell repertoires in COVID-19 (TCRdb year 2020). With respect to the entire study: Samples from collaborators originated in the United States, Italy and Spain and spanned both the acute and convalescent phases of COVID-19. The material from the prospective study consisted of cDNA or gDNA derived from T cells, B-cell-depleted T cells, or PBMCs. Samples came from the ongoing ImmuneRACE study (first 160 participants) plus 1,254 subjects from 6 global collaborators. Deeply sampled blood TCRbeta repertoires from subjects exposed to, actively infected with, or recovered from COVID-19 were included in the dataset. The repertoires were released in a freely available public database meant as a resource for research on the immune response to SARS-CoV-2. HLA class I and class II types, where available, came from metadata supplied by the sample provider rather than from assay-based typing. Sample metadata almost always included a de-identified subject ID, COVID-19 status, age in years and sex.

The immunoSEQ Assay, a bias-controlled multiplex PCR, was used to amplify TCRbeta CDR3 regions from genomic DNA. The original pipeline was this. Within the assay, amplification of reference gene primers was used to estimate how many nucleated cells each sample contained. To quantify the absolute abundance of each unique TCRbeta CDR3 rearrangement, sequence reads were collapsed and filtered. For each sample, productive Simpson clonality was calculated as the square root of Simpson's diversity index over productive rearrangements. As stored in TCRdb, this immuneACCESS dataset retains in-frame rearrangements with V and J assigned. A fraction of the clones does not appear; measured against another copy, unresolved V genes explain less than half of the discrepancy, and the remainder lacks a known reason. Clone size and the V and J calls come from that table; the DNA yielded D and trimming. Counted in this sample were almost 250,000 clones; approximately 90% of them appeared once. The top ten constitute approximately 4.1% of the sample.

As regards this clone: Its antigen is still unknown. Per-nucleotide qualities are absent, and no much larger clonotype sits a single base away.

Enrolling through a virtual design, the prospective study's participants ranged in age from roughly 18 to 95 years and lived across roughly 24 United States geographic areas. To assign participants to cohorts, the prospective study relied on clinical history that participants themselves reported in a screening survey and a study questionnaire. Recovered participants in ImmuneRACE Cohort 3 were defined by two consecutive negative NP/OP PCR tests, clearance by a healthcare professional, or resolution of symptoms. In the prospective study, mobile phlebotomists collected whole blood, serum and a nasopharyngeal or oropharyngeal swab from each participant. Prospective study participants could optionally give additional blood draws and questionnaires over an approximately 2-month period. Prospective study blood samples were shipped either frozen or at room temperature before DNA extraction. Results and caveats for the whole study, not just this receptor: How much clinical and demographic metadata was included differed by source and by participant, and the metadata was provided uncurated.

The CDR3, cysteine through phenylalanine, is 19 amino acids long. This entry keeps only the CDR3 DNA: 57 bases, framed from base 1. Input material: PBMCs or T cells enriched from blood (not recorded which). The rearranged chain carries TRBV21-1 and TRBJ2-5; TRBD1, the D gene given by the table, was not confirmed from the DNA. TRBV21-1 is shown as a pseudogene. This sequence was found in a woman aged 30 to 39 who had recovered from COVID-19. The DNA sequence is TGTGCCAGCAGCGAGGAGAGGATTCCGGGACAGGGGTACCAAGAGACCCAGTACTTC. This codes for CASSEERIPGQGYQETQYF.